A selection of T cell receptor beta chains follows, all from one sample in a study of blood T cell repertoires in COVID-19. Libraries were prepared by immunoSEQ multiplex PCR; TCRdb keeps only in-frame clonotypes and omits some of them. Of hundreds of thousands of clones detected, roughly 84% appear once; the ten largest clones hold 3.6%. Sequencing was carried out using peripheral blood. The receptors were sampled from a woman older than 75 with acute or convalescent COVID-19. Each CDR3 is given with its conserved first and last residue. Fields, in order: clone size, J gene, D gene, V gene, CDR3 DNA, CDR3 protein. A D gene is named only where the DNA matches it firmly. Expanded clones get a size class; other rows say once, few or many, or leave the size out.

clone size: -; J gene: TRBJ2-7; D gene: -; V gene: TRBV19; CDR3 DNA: TGTGCCAGTAGTAAGCTCCCGGGACACTACGAGCAGTACTTC; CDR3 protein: CASSKLPGHYEQYF
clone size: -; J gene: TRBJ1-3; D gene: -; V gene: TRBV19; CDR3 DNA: TGTGCCAGCCATTCCTCGGGGGAACTGACTGGAAACACCATATATTTT; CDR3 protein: CASHSSGELTGNTIYF
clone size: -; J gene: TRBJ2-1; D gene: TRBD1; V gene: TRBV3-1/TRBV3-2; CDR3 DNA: TGTGCCAGCAGCCCAAACAGGGGCTCCTACAATGAGCAGTTCTTC; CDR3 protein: CASSPNRGSYNEQFF
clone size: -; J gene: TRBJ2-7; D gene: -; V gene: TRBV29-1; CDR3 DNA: TGCAGCACAAGGACAGAACCCTCCTACGAGCAGTACTTC; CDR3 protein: CSTRTEPSYEQYF
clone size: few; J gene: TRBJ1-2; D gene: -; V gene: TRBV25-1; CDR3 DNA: TGTGCCAGCAGTGACGCAGGGTTGGCTAACTATGGCTACACCTTC; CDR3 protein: CASSDAGLANYGYTF
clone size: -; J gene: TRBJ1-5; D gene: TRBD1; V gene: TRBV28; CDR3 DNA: TGTGCCAGCAGTTTCGGAACCGGGAGGGGACAGCGTAAGGCCCAGCATTTT; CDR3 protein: CASSFGTGRGQRKAQHF
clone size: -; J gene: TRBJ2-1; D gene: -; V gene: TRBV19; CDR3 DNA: TGTGCCAGTAATCTTGGCGGGGCGAGCTCCTACAATGAGCAGTTCTTC; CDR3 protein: CASNLGGASSYNEQFF
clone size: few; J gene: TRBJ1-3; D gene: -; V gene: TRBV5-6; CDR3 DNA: TGTGCCAGCAGCCTGCCGGGGGTCGGAAACACCATATATTTT; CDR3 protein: CASSLPGVGNTIYF
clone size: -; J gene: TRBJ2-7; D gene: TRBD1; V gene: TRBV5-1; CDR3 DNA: TGCGCCAGCTCCGGGACAGGGGGCTACGAGCAGTACTTC; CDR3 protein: CASSGTGGYEQYF
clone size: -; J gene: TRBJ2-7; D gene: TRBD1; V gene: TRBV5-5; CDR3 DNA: TGTGCCAGCAGCGGCACCCGACAGGGGCAAAGTTACGAGCAGTACTTC; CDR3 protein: CASSGTRQGQSYEQYF
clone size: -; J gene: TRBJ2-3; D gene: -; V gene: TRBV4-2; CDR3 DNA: TGTGCCAGCAGCCAAGATGCAAGCGCCACTAGCACAGATACGCAGTATTTT; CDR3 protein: CASSQDASATSTDTQYF
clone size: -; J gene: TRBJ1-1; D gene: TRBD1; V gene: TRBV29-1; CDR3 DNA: TGCAGCGTTGGGGCAGGGGGGACTGAAGCTTTCTTT; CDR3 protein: CSVGAGGTEAFF
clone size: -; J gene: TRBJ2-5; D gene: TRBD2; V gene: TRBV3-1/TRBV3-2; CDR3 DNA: TGTGCCAGCAGCCAACCTAGCGGGCAAGAGACCCAGTACTTC; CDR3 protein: CASSQPSGQETQYF
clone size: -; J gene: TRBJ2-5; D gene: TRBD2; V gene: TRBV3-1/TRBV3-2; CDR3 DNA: TGTGCCAGCAGTCTGCTAGCGGGGGGCACTCGGGAGACCCAGTACTTC; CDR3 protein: CASSLLAGGTRETQYF
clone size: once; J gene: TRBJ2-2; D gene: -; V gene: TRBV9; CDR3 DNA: TGTGCCAGCAGCACACAGGGTTTCCCCGGGGAGCTGTTTTTT; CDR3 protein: CASSTQGFPGELFF
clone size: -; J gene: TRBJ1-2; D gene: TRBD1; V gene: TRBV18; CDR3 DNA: TGTGCCAGCTCACCACCGGGACAGGGGGCGAATGGCTACACCTTC; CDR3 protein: CASSPPGQGANGYTF
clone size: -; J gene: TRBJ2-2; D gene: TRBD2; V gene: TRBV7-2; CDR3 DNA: TGTGCCAGCAGCTTGGGGGGGACCGGGGAGCTGTTTTTT; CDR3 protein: CASSLGGTGELFF
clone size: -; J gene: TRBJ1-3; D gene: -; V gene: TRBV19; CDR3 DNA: TGTGCCAGTAGTACCCAGGGTGACTCTGGAAACACCATATATTTT; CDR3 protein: CASSTQGDSGNTIYF
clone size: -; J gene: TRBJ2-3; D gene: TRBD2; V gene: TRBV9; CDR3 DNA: TGTGCCAGCAGCCTCCGAGCGGGGCCCGCTGCTAGCACAGATACGCAGTATTTT; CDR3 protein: CASSLRAGPAASTDTQYF
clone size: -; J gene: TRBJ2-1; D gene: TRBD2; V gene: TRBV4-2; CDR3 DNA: TGTGCCAGCAGCCAAGGGATGGCGGGGGGGCCTGAGCAGTTCTTC; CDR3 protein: CASSQGMAGGPEQFF
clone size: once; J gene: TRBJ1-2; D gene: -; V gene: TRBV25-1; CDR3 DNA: TGTGCCAGCAGTGAACAATCAGACAGGTTTGGAGGCTACACCTTC; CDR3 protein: CASSEQSDRFGGYTF
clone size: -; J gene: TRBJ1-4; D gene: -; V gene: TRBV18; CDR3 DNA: TGTGCCAGCTCACCGTTCCCCGTTGCAACTAATGAAAAACTGTTTTTT; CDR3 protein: CASSPFPVATNEKLFF
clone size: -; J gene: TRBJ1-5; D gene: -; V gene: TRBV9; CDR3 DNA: TGTGCCAGCAGCGTAGGGGGCAGTAGCAATCAGCCCCAGCATTTT; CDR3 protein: CASSVGGSSNQPQHF
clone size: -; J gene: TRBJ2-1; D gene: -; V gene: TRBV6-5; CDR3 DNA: TGTGCCAGCAGGGGTGGAGGGACCCACAATGAGCAGTTCTTC; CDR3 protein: CASRGGGTHNEQFF
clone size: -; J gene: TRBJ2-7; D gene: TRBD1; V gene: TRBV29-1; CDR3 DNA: TGCAGCGTTGATACTGGACAGGGGTTCGAGCAGTACTTC; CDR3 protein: CSVDTGQGFEQYF
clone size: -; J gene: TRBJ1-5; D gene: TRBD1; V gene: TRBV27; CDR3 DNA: TGTGCCAGTAAATCCCTAGGGACAGGCAATCAGCCCCAGCATTTT; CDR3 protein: CASKSLGTGNQPQHF
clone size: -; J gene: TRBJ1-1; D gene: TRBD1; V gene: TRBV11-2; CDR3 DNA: TGTGCCAGCAGCTCCCCGGACAGGCAGAACACTGAAGCTTTCTTT; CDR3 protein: CASSSPDRQNTEAFF
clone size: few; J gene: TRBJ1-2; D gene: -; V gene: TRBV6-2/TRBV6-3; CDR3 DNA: TGTGCCAGCAGTTACTCGGCCCCAACAGGGTTGGCCTTC; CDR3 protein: CASSYSAPTGLAF
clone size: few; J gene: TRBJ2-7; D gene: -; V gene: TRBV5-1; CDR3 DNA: TGCGCCAGCAGTCCGGGGGTAGGGGCGATTGCCGGTTCGAAGTACTTC; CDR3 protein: CASSPGVGAIAGSKYF
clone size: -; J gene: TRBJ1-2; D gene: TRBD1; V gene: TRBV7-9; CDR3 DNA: TGTGCCAGCAGCGCGACAGGGGGCATCTATGGCTACACCTTC; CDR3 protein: CASSATGGIYGYTF
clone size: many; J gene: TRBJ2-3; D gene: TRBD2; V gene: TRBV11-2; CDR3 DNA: TGTGCCAGCAGCCCATTTCAAAGCGGGGGTAGGGATACGCAGTATTTT; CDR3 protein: CASSPFQSGGRDTQYF
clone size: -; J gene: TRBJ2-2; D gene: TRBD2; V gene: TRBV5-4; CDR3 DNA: TGTGCCAGCAGCGCCGGACTAGCGGGGGGTCGGACCGGGGAGCTGTTTTTT; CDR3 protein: CASSAGLAGGRTGELFF
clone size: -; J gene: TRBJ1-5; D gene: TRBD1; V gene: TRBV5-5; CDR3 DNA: TGTGCCAGCAGCGCCCTACAGGGGGCGTTCAATCAGCCCCAGCATTTT; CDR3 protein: CASSALQGAFNQPQHF
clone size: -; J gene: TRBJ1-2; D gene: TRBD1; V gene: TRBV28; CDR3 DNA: TGTGCCAGCTTTAGGACAGGGTACGGCTACACCTTC; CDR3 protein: CASFRTGYGYTF
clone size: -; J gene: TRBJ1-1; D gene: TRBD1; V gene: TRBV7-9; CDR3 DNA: TGTGCCAGCAGCTTCGGGGACAGGGTGACTGAAGCTTTCTTT; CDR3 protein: CASSFGDRVTEAFF
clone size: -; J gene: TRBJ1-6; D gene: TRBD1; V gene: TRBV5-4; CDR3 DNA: TGTGCCAGCAGCTTGGGTGGCAGGGGGCCGGGTAATTCACCCCTCCACTTT; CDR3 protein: CASSLGGRGPGNSPLHF
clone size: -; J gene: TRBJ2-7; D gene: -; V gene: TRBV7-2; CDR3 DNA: TGTGCCAGCAGCTTACCCGGCTCCTACGAGCAGTACTTC; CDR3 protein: CASSLPGSYEQYF
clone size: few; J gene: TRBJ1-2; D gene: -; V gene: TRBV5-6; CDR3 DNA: TGTGCCAGCAGCTCCCTCCAGGTCAACTATGGCTACACCTTC; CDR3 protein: CASSSLQVNYGYTF
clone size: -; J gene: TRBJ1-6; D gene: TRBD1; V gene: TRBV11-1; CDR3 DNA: TGTGCCAGCAGCCGGACAGGAAACAATTCACCCCTCCACTTT; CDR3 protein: CASSRTGNNSPLHF
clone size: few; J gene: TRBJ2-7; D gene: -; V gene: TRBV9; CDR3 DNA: TGTGCCAGCAGCGTAGGGGGGCGTTCGCCCTACGAGCAGTACTTC; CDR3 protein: CASSVGGRSPYEQYF
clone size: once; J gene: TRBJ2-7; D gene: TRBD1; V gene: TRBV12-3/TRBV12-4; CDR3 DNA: TGTGCCAGCAGTTGGGACGGACAGGGCGAGCAGTACTTC; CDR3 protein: CASSWDGQGEQYF
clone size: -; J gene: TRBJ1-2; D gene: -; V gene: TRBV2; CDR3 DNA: TGTGCCAGCATGTCGGCAGTTGGGAGGGAGGACTATGGCTACACCTTC; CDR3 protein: CASMSAVGREDYGYTF
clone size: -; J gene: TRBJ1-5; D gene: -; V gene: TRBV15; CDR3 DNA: TGTGCCACCTCCCAGACAGGGCCCCAGCATTTT; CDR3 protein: CATSQTGPQHF
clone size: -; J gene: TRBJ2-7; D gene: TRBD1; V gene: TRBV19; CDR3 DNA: TGTGCCAGTAGTGCCGACAGGGTACGGAGCGAGCAGTACTTC; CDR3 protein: CASSADRVRSEQYF
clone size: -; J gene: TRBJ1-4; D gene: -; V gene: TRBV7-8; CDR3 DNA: TGTGCCAGCAGCCTGCTAGGGGCGCATGAAAAACTGTTTTTT; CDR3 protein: CASSLLGAHEKLFF
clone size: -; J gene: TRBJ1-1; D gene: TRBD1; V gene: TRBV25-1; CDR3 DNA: TGTGCCAGCACCCAGACAGGGTTCGACACTGAAGCTTTCTTT; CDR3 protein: CASTQTGFDTEAFF